These 30 T cell receptor beta chains originate from one sample sequenced in a study of PD-L1 blockade in urothelial cancer. Data came from immunoSEQ multiplex PCR; TCRdb stores just in-frame clones and leaves some out. Of 43,000 or so clones in the sample, more than 70% were seen once. Time point meaning: pretreatment peripheral blood. The specimen comprised PBMCs, sampled around atezolizumab (anti-PD-L1) treatment. The receptors were gathered from a man between 60 and 75 years old with urothelial cancer.

This rearrangement joins TRBV5-1 to TRBJ2-7; maybe TRBD2 (7 bases). This CDR3 has 16 amino acids. Germline CDR1 and CDR2: SGHRS and YFSETQ. V gave up 4 bases and J gave up 4 bases, with 21 bases separating them. The CDR3 sequence: CASSGPGTRGVYEQYF. CDR3 nucleotides: TGCGCCAGCAGCGGCCCCGGGACACGGGGGGTATACGAGCAGTACTTC.

This chain uses TRBV2 with TRBJ2-1; the match to TRBD2 covers 9 bases. V shed 4 bases and J 5 bases; nucleotides not matched to a gene: 6. Germline lookup yields CDR1 SNHLY and CDR2 FYNNEI. The CDR3 extends over 15 amino acids. CDR3 sequence: CASSAQRGAHNEQFF. The CDR3 nucleotides are TGTGCCAGCAGTGCCCAGCGGGGGGCCCACAATGAGCAGTTCTTC.

The chain recombines TRBV4-1 with TRBJ2-7, with D perhaps matching TRBD2 (7 bases). The CDR3 extends over 15 amino acids. V was trimmed by 0 bases and J by 2 bases, leaving 11 bases between them. Germline V lookup: CDR1 MGHRA, CDR2 YSYEKL. CDR3 bases: TGCGCCAGCAGCCAAGAGAGGGGGGGACCCTACGAGCAGTACTTC. It is translated as CASSQERGGPYEQYF.

The sample holds a few counts of this clone. The V gene is TRBV28, the J gene TRBJ1-1; D remains ambiguous. CDR1 is MDHEN and CDR2 is SYDVKM in the germline V gene. The CDR3 contains 13 residues. Trimming left V 2 bases short and J 3 bases short, with 7 bases between. CDR3 residues: CASSLAGYTEAFF. The CDR3 coding sequence is TGTGCCAGCAGTTTAGCAGGTTACACTGAAGCTTTCTTT.

The gene calls are TRBV7-2 and TRBJ1-2; D might be TRBD1 (6 bases). There are 11 residues in the CDR3. Germline CDR1 is SGHTA and CDR2 is FQGNSA. V lost 5 bases, J lost 11 bases, and 12 bases lay in between. The CDR3 bases are TGTGCCAGCAGCCGTACAGGGAGTTACACCTTC. This translates into CASSRTGSYTF.

The V gene is TRBV25-1, the J gene TRBJ1-4; D gene uncertain. The CDR3 runs 14 residues. Germline values: CDR1 MGHDK, CDR2 SYGVNS. Deletions cut 8 bases from V and 7 bases from J, with 17 bases between. CDR3 DNA sequence: TGTGCCAGCCGCGGGGTCGGTTTAGGTGAAAAACTGTTTTTT. Translating gives CASRGVGLGEKLFF.

V and J are TRBV5-1 and TRBJ2-2, with a possible D match to TRBD1 (6 bases). This CDR3 has 15 residues. Germline V CDR1 and CDR2: SGHRS, YFSETQ. Trimming shortened V by 4 bases and J by 0 bases, and 10 bases separated the two germline ends. The CDR3 sequence is CASSDGTTNTGELFF. The CDR3 DNA follows: TGCGCCAGCAGCGATGGGACAACGAACACCGGGGAGCTGTTTTTT. Full variable domain (rest looked up from reference TRBV5-1 and TRBJ2-2): KAGVTQTPRYLIKTRGQQVTLSCSPISGHRSVSWYQQTPGQGLQFLFEYFSETQRNKGNFPGRFSGRQFSNSRSEMNVSTLELGDSALYLCASSDGTTNTGELFFGEGSRLTVL.

This rearrangement joins TRBV7-8 to TRBJ2-1; D unclear. CDR3 size: 12 residues. V lost 4 bases, J lost 6 bases, and 7 bases lay in between. The V gene's germline CDR1 is SGHVS and CDR2 FQNEAQ. Here the CDR3 reads CASSSRFNEQFF. The CDR3 bases are TGTGCCAGCAGCTCCAGATTCAATGAGCAGTTCTTC.

The chain recombines TRBV4-2 with TRBJ2-4, with 8 bases identical to TRBD1. Looked up from germline, CDR1 is LGHNA and CDR2 is YNFKEQ. CDR3 size: 19 residues. V shed 0 bases and J 0 bases; nucleotides not matched to a gene: 10. The CDR3 protein is CASSQDEGTGQVAKNIQYF. The CDR3 DNA follows: TGTGCCAGCAGCCAAGATGAGGGAACGGGACAGGTAGCCAAAAACATTCAGTACTTC.

The V call is TRBV11-1, the J call TRBJ2-1, with TRBD1 matching over 8 bases. Looked up from germline, CDR1 is SGHAT and CDR2 is FQDESV (reference sequence). The CDR3 has 17 residues. J was trimmed by 9 bases and V by 6 bases; bases with no gene match: 19. This CDR3 is CASRRDRLTRTTGEQFF. CDR3 nucleotides: TGTGCCAGCAGGAGGGACAGGCTAACGCGGACCACGGGTGAGCAGTTCTTC.

The gene calls are TRBV2 and TRBJ1-1, with D possibly being TRBD1 (6 bases). The CDR3 is made up of 13 amino acids. Germline loops: CDR1 SNHLY, CDR2 FYNNEI. Deletions cut 6 bases from V and 1 base from J, with 9 bases between. CDR3 coding DNA: TGTGCCAGCAGGACAGGTGAGAACACTGAAGCTTTCTTT. Its translation is CASRTGENTEAFF.

The rearrangement links TRBV9 to TRBJ2-5; D uncertain. Deletions cut 4 bases from V and 1 base from J, with 14 bases between. Looked up from germline, CDR1 is SGDLS and CDR2 is YYNGEE. This CDR3 comprises 15 residues. DNA for the CDR3: TGTGCCAGCAGCCCCCCCTGGGCAGGCCAAGAGACCCAGTACTTC. Amino acids: CASSPPWAGQETQYF.

This clone has just one count. The gene calls are TRBV2 and TRBJ2-3, with TRBD1 matching over 7 bases. With 9 bases clipped from V and 2 bases from J, the junction kept 11 bases outside the gene matches. From germline, CDR1 is SNHLY and CDR2 FYNNEI. The CDR3 sequence is 15 residues long. The CDR3 protein is CARNSGTVITDTQYF. CDR3 bases: TGTGCCAGGAACTCCGGGACAGTTATCACAGATACGCAGTATTTT.

The chain is built from TRBV5-8 and TRBJ1-5, with D hard to call. The CDR3 spans 17 residues. The germline V gene has CDR1 SGHTS and CDR2 YDEGEE. The V and J ends lost 0 bases and 2 bases respectively, with 15 bases between them. CDR3 in DNA: TGTGCCAGCAGCTTGGGATGGGTGGCTGGAGGCAATCAGCCCCAGCATTTT. This translates into CASSLGWVAGGNQPQHF.

The chain links TRBV7-2 to TRBJ2-3; 11 bases map to TRBD1. Germline V gene sequence: CDR1 SGHTA, CDR2 FQGNSA. V gave up 5 bases and J gave up 10 bases; unmatched junction bases: 8. The CDR3 has 14 residues. CDR3 protein: CASSPGTGGIAQYF. The DNA for the CDR3 is TGTGCCAGCAGCCCTGGGACAGGGGGTATCGCGCAGTATTTT.

This clone was seen more than once but under ten times. V and J are TRBV7-2 and TRBJ1-4; a possible D gene is TRBD1 (6 bases). The V end was cut by 3 bases, the J end by 5 bases, with 16 bases between. This CDR3 has 16 amino acids. Germline assignment: CDR1 SGHTA and CDR2 FQGNSA. CDR3 coding DNA: TGTGCCAGCAGCTTTGGCCCCGGGACACAAAATGAAAAACTGTTTTTT. Translated: CASSFGPGTQNEKLFF.

A single count supports this clone. The CDR3 here is CASSGGQVLGEKLFF. CDR3 bases: TGTGCCAGCAGTGGGGGACAGGTTCTTGGGGAAAAACTGTTTTTT. The chain combines TRBV25-1 with TRBJ1-4; 8 positions match TRBD1. This CDR3 spans 15 amino acids. Germline V gives CDR1 MGHDK, CDR2 SYGVNS. J lost 8 bases, V lost 4 bases, and 9 bases had no gene match. Together with reference TRBV25-1 and TRBJ1-4, the CDR3 gives the full variable domain: EADIYQTPRYLVIGTGKKITLECSQTMGHDKMYWYQQDPGMELHLIHYSYGVNSTEKGDLSSESTVSRIRTEHFPLTLESARPSHTSQYLCASSGGQVLGEKLFFGSGTQLSVL.

The chain employs TRBV5-4 and TRBJ2-1; 9 bases line up with TRBD1. V shed 6 bases and J 5 bases; nucleotides not matched to a gene: 9. The CDR3 runs to 15 residues. Germline lookup yields CDR1 SGHNT and CDR2 YYREEE (reference sequence). The DNA of the CDR3 is TGTGCCAGCACCTCCCGGGACAGGGTTAACAATGAGCAGTTCTTC. It encodes CASTSRDRVNNEQFF.

V gene TRBV6-6 combines with J gene TRBJ2-7, with D possibly being TRBD1 (6 bases). Germline CDR1 reads MNHNY; CDR2 reads SVGAGI (reference sequence). The V end lost 6 bases, the J end lost 3 bases, and 15 bases lay between the germline ends. There are 14 residues in the CDR3. The CDR3 spells CASRKGRGGYEQYF. CDR3 coding DNA: TGTGCCAGCAGAAAGGGACGAGGGGGCTACGAGCAGTACTTC.

The rearrangement joins TRBV5-8 to TRBJ2-7; a possible D gene is TRBD2 (5 bases). The germline V gene encodes CDR1 SGHTS and CDR2 YDEGEE. Trimming cost V 0 bases and J 2 bases, with 6 bases left between them. This CDR3 contains 13 residues. Here the CDR3 DNA reads TGTGCCAGCAGCTTGGCGGGGACCTACGAGCAGTACTTC. Protein sequence: CASSLAGTYEQYF.

CDR3: CASSEIRRGHEKLFF. The CDR3 coding sequence is TGTGCCAGCAGTGAAATCAGAAGGGGACACGAAAAACTGTTTTTT. V usage is TRBV6-1 and J usage is TRBJ1-4; a weak D match, TRBD1 (6 bases). V gave up 2 bases and J gave up 8 bases, with 15 bases separating them. The CDR3 covers 15 residues. Germline CDR1 is MNHNS and CDR2 is SASEGT.

The V gene is TRBV4-2, the J gene TRBJ2-2; TRBD2 is a possible D gene (5 bases). Germline CDR1 LGHNA, CDR2 YNFKEQ. CDR3 length: 15 residues. With 1 base removed from V and 4 bases from J, the gap between germline ends came to 10 bases. DNA for the CDR3: TGTGCCAGCAGCCAAGGGGAGCGGAGCACCGGGGAGCTGTTTTTT. Its protein is CASSQGERSTGELFF.

This clone turned up a few times. This chain uses TRBV27 with TRBJ2-7; D unclear. V lost 2 bases and J 1 base, leaving 6 bases between the germline ends. CDR1 MNHEY and CDR2 SMNVEV come from the germline V gene (reference sequence). This CDR3 spans 13 amino acids. The CDR3: CASSLAQSYEQYF. The CDR3 nucleotides read TGTGCCAGCAGTTTAGCACAGTCCTACGAGCAGTACTTC.

The chain combines TRBV19 with TRBJ2-1, with D maybe TRBD1 (6 bases). The CDR3 consists of 15 residues. Deletions cut 3 bases from V and 0 bases from J, with 9 bases between. Germline CDR1 and CDR2: LNHDA and SQIVND (reference sequence). The CDR3 reads CASSMGQSSYNEQFF. DNA for the CDR3: TGTGCCAGTAGTATGGGACAAAGCTCCTACAATGAGCAGTTCTTC.

This clone was recorded a few times. V and J are TRBV7-9 and TRBJ2-1; TRBD1 is a possible D gene (6 bases). Germline CDR1 is SEHNR and CDR2 is FQNEAQ (reference sequence). The CDR3 has 12 residues. Between the trimmed V and J ends, which lost 5 bases and 12 bases, there was a span of 14 bases. The CDR3 loop is CASSPTGRVQFF. The DNA for the CDR3 is TGTGCCAGCAGCCCGACAGGACGGGTGCAGTTCTTC.

The chain combines TRBV19 with TRBJ2-2, with a tentative D call TRBD1 (8 bases). The CDR3 consists of 13 residues. The germline V gene has CDR1 LNHDA and CDR2 SQIVND (reference sequence). Deletions cut 10 bases from V and 7 bases from J, with 16 bases between. CDR3 DNA: TGTGCCACGGGAACAGGGGGGGTCGGGGAGCTGTTTTTT. Residues: CATGTGGVGELFF.

CDR3 bases: TGTGCCATCAGTGAGCCCGCGGGACAGGGTAATTGGGGCTACACCTTC. Residues: CAISEPAGQGNWGYTF. The chain is built from TRBV10-3 and TRBJ1-2; 9 bases align to TRBD1. CDR1 is ENHRY and CDR2 is SYGVKD in the germline V gene. The CDR3 is made up of 16 amino acids. Trimming removed 2 bases from V and 8 bases from J; junction bases left unmatched: 12.

The genes are TRBV29-1 and TRBJ2-1, with 8 positions matching TRBD2. From germline, CDR1 is SQVTM and CDR2 ANQGSEA. The junction had 14 bases not matched to a gene; V was cut back by 7 bases and J by 3 bases. The CDR3 runs 16 residues. Here the CDR3 reads CSAIPGVAGSYNEQFF. The DNA for the CDR3 is TGCAGCGCCATCCCCGGGGTAGCGGGGAGCTACAATGAGCAGTTCTTC.

The chain carries TRBV19 and TRBJ1-5; 10 bases align to TRBD1. Looked up from germline, CDR1 is LNHDA and CDR2 is SQIVND (reference sequence). The CDR3 contains 16 residues. V shed 6 bases and J 1 base; nucleotides not matched to a gene: 6. DNA for the CDR3: TGTGCCAGTAGGGAGACAGGGGGCGCGAGCAATCAGCCCCAGCATTTT. Its protein product is CASRETGGASNQPQHF.

V gene TRBV4-2 combines with J gene TRBJ1-2; TRBD1 is a possible D gene (6 bases). Germline lookup yields CDR1 LGHNA and CDR2 YNFKEQ. Deletions cut 5 bases from V and 8 bases from J, with 21 bases between. This CDR3 has 15 residues. CDR3 nucleotides: TGTGCCAGCAGCTCCACCCCCCGCGGGGGCATCGGCTACACCTTC. It yields the protein CASSSTPRGGIGYTF.